A selection of T cell receptor beta chains follows, all from one sample in a study of blood T cells in healthy people across ages. TCRdb recomputed calls from the 5' RACE reads with MiXCR, one row per CDR3 protein. Among 450,000 to 600,000 distinct CDR3 sequences, around 27% were seen once, and the ten largest hold approximately 4%. A further study also used this sample, focusing on T cells of mothers and their children.

Sequenced material: blood. These receptors all come from a boy aged 2-9 years in good health. Each CDR3 is given with its conserved first and last residue. D genes are given only for firm matches. The size entry is marked missing in some rows and otherwise reads once, few, many or a size class.

NA	NA	TRBJ2-5	TRBV10-3	TGTGCCATCAGCCCAGGGGCGGAGGAGACCCAGTACTTC	CAISPGAEETQYF
NA	NA	TRBJ1-6	TRBV7-2	TGTGCCAGCAGCTTCGGTAGCTTAAATTCACCCCTCCACTTT	CASSFGSLNSPLHF
TRBD2	NA	TRBJ2-3	TRBV3-1	TGTGCCAGCAGCCAACTGGGACTAGCGGGGGGGCGCGCAGATACGCAGTATTTT	CASSQLGLAGGRADTQYF
NA	NA	TRBJ2-6	TRBV4-2	TGTGCCAGCAGCGAGGTCGGAACGACTGGGGCCAACGTCCTGACTTTC	CASSEVGTTGANVLTF
NA	NA	TRBJ2-5	TRBV6-1	TGTGCCAGCAGTGCTAATCCCGGACCCGTCCAAGAGACCCAGTACTTC	CASSANPGPVQETQYF
NA	NA	TRBJ1-1	TRBV4-1	TGCGCCAGCAGCCAAGACCCCAGGGGACTCACTGAAGCTTTCTTT	CASSQDPRGLTEAFF
TRBD2	few	TRBJ2-3	TRBV29-1	TGCAGCGTTGAAGTGACTAGCGGCGGGGGGACGCAGTATTTT	CSVEVTSGGGTQYF
NA	NA	TRBJ2-4	TRBV10-1	TGCGCCAGCAGTGCTAGCATTGCCAAAAACATTCAGTACTTC	CASSASIAKNIQYF
NA	NA	TRBJ2-3	TRBV12-3/TRBV12-4	TGTGCCGGCGGGCAGAGCACAGATACGCAGTATTTT	CAGGQSTDTQYF
NA	NA	TRBJ2-3	TRBV20-1	TGCAGTGCTACGACTTCAGGGGGGGCGGCAGATACGCAGTATTTT	CSATTSGGAADTQYF
NA	few	TRBJ2-7	TRBV24-1	TGTGCCACCAGTGATTTTGCGTTACAGTCCTACGAGCAGTACTTC	CATSDFALQSYEQYF
TRBD2	few	TRBJ2-7	TRBV7-8	TGTGCCAGCAGCCCGCGACTAGCGGGGAGATCCTACGAGCAGTACTTC	CASSPRLAGRSYEQYF
NA	few	TRBJ2-7	TRBV7-9	TGTGCCAGCAGCTTAGTTAGGACTCCAAACTCCTACGAGCAGTACTTC	CASSLVRTPNSYEQYF
NA	few	TRBJ1-5	TRBV7-9	TGTGCCAGCGACTTACGGAGGACCACCACTCCGCCCCAGCATTTT	CASDLRRTTTPPQHF
NA	few	TRBJ2-5	TRBV29-1	TGCAGCATTCTTCGACCCGGGGAGACCCAGTACTTC	CSILRPGETQYF
NA	NA	TRBJ1-1	TRBV12-3/TRBV12-4	TGTGCCAGCAGTTCTATGGGAGGGAACACTGAAGCTTTCTTT	CASSSMGGNTEAFF
NA	few	TRBJ2-3	TRBV12-3/TRBV12-4	TGTGCCAGCAGTTGGGGATCGGCCGGGTCCGATACGCAGTATTTT	CASSWGSAGSDTQYF
NA	few	TRBJ1-2	TRBV12-3/TRBV12-4	TGTGCCAGCAGTCTCCCGGGGCGCTATGGCTACACCTTC	CASSLPGRYGYTF
NA	NA	TRBJ2-3	TRBV12-3/TRBV12-4	TGTGCCAGCAGTTTATCAGACGGTCTACCCACAGATACGCAGTATTTT	CASSLSDGLPTDTQYF
NA	NA	TRBJ1-1	TRBV27	TGTGCCAGCAGTTTTAAGCAGGGAACAACTGAAGCTTTCTTT	CASSFKQGTTEAFF
TRBD2	few	TRBJ2-7	TRBV29-1	TGCAGCGTGGGACTAGCGCGTGAGCAGTACTTC	CSVGLAREQYF
NA	many	TRBJ2-4	TRBV15	TGTGCCACCAGCAACCCGGGACTGCTAGCCAAAAACATTCAGTACTTC	CATSNPGLLAKNIQYF
NA	NA	TRBJ1-4	TRBV29-1	TGCAGCGTTGGTATAGGGGCAACTAATGAAAAACTGTTTTTT	CSVGIGATNEKLFF
NA	few	TRBJ1-5	TRBV7-6	TGTGCCAGCAGCTTAGTTCCGGGACAAATTAGCAATCAGCCCCAGCATTTT	CASSLVPGQISNQPQHF